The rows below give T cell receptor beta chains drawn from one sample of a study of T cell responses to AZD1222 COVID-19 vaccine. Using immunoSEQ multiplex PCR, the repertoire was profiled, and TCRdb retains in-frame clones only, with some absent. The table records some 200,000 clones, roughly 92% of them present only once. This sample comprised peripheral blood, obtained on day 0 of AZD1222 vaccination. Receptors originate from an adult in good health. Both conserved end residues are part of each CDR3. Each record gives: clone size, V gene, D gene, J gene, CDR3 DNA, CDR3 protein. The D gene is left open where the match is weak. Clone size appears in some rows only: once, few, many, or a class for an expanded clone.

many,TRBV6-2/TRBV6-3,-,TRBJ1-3,TGTGCCAGCAGTTACTCGATGGAGGTGGACACCATATATTTT,CASSYSMEVDTIYF
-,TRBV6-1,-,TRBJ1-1,TGTGCCAGCAGTGATAATATGAACACTGAAGCTTTCTTT,CASSDNMNTEAFF
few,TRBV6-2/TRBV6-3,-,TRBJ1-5,TGTGCCAGCAGTCCGGGGGTGAAGCATCAGCCCCAGCATTTT,CASSPGVKHQPQHF
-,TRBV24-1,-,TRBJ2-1,TGTGCCACCAGTGAAGGCAGGAGGGATGAGCAGTTCTTC,CATSEGRRDEQFF
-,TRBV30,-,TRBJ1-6,TGTGCCTGGGGGGGCACCGGTTCACCCCTCCACTTT,CAWGGTGSPLHF
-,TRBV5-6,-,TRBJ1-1,TGTGCCAGCACCGGTGTCAGCTTCGTTGGGGAAGCTTTCTTT,CASTGVSFVGEAFF
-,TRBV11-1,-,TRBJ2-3,TGTGCCAGCAGCTTAGGGAGCGCCGCTAGAACAGATACGCAGTATTTT,CASSLGSAARTDTQYF
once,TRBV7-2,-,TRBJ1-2,TGTGCCAGCAGCTTGGTAGGGGAACTTGGCTACACCTTC,CASSLVGELGYTF
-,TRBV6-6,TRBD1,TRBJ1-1,TGTGCCAGCAGCTACAACGGACAGGACACTGAAGCTTTCTTT,CASSYNGQDTEAFF
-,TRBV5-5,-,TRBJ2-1,TGTGCCAGCAGCTTAGGGAATGAGCAGTTCTTC,CASSLGNEQFF
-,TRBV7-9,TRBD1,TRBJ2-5,TGTGCCAGCAGCTCAACAGGGGCCGGGGAGACCCAGTACTTC,CASSSTGAGETQYF
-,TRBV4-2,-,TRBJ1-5,TGTGCCAGCAGCTCTCGAATATGGTCCGTTGAACAGGGCGGCAATCAGCCCCAGCATTTT,CASSSRIWSVEQGGNQPQHF
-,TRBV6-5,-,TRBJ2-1,TGTGCCAGCACCGGTTACAATGAGCAGTTCTTC,CASTGYNEQFF
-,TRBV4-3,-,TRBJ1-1,TGCGCCAGCAGCCCGCTACGGCACGGGGGGACTGAAGCTTTCTTT,CASSPLRHGGTEAFF
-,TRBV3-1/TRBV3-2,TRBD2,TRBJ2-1,TGTGCCAGCAGCCAGTCCGGGACTAGCGCCCTTCGCTCCTACAATGAGCAGTTCTTC,CASSQSGTSALRSYNEQFF
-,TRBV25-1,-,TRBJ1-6,TGTGCCAGCAGTGAGCCAGGGAACAATTCACCCCTCCACTTT,CASSEPGNNSPLHF
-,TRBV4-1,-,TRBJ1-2,TGCGCCAGCAGCCAACATTCTGCACCGTTGAACTTC,CASSQHSAPLNF
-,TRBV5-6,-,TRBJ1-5,TGTGCCAGCAGCAAGTCAGGTACCTCCGGCAATCAGCCCCAGCATTTT,CASSKSGTSGNQPQHF
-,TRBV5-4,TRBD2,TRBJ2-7,TGTGCCAGCAGCTCCCTCCTAAGGCGGGAGGGCCAATACGAGCAGTACTTC,CASSSLLRREGQYEQYF
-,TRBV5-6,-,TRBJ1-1,TGTGCCAGCAGCCCTCCTTCTACAGGGTCGGGGGCGATCACTGAAGCTTTCTTT,CASSPPSTGSGAITEAFF
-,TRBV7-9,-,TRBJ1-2,TGTGCCAGCAATCCGACGGACACACTGAACTATGGCTACACCTTC,CASNPTDTLNYGYTF
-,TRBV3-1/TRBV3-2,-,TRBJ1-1,TGTGCCAGCAGCCAAGCTGCGCCAAGGGCCGAAGCTTTCTTT,CASSQAAPRAEAFF
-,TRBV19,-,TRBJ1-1,TGTGCCAGTAGTATAGCGACGAGTGTCGCTGAAGCTTTCTTT,CASSIATSVAEAFF
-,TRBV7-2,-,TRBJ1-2,TGTGCCAGCAGCTTAGCGGAGATGAGAGGCTACACCTTC,CASSLAEMRGYTF
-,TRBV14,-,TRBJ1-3,TGTGCCAGCAGCCAATTTCTGAGCTCTGGAAACACCATATATTTT,CASSQFLSSGNTIYF
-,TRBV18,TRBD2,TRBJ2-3,TGTGCCAGCGCCGGACAGCGGGAGGGCTCCCCTGGTACGCAGTATTTT,CASAGQREGSPGTQYF
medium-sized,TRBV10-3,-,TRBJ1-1,TGTGCCATCGGGTCCCGGGGAGGAAACACTGAAGCTTTCTTT,CAIGSRGGNTEAFF
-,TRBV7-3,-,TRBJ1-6,TGTGCCAGCAGCAGATTATATAATTCACCCCTCCACTTT,CASSRLYNSPLHF
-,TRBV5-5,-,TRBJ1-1,TGTGCCAGCAGCTTGGATGACACCCTGGGGGCTTTCTTT,CASSLDDTLGAFF
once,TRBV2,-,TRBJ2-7,TGTGCCAGCGGCAGGGGCCTAAACGAGCAGTACTTC,CASGRGLNEQYF
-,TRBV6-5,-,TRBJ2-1,TGTGCCAGCAGTTACGTTACGACCTCCTACAATGAGCAGTTCTTC,CASSYVTTSYNEQFF
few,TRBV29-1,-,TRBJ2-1,TGCAGCGTTGTCAGGGGTCTCGGCGATGAGCAGTTCTTC,CSVVRGLGDEQFF
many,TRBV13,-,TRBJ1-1,TGTGCCAGCAGCGTTGGGACTAACAGGTTAACTGAAGCTTTCTTT,CASSVGTNRLTEAFF
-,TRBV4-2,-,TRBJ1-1,TGTGCCAGCAGGAGGAGTGAGGAAAATGAAGCTTTCTTT,CASRRSEENEAFF
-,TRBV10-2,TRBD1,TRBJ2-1,TGCGCCAGCAGGAACGGACAGGGCGTGCGCGAGTACAATGAGCAGTTCTTC,CASRNGQGVREYNEQFF